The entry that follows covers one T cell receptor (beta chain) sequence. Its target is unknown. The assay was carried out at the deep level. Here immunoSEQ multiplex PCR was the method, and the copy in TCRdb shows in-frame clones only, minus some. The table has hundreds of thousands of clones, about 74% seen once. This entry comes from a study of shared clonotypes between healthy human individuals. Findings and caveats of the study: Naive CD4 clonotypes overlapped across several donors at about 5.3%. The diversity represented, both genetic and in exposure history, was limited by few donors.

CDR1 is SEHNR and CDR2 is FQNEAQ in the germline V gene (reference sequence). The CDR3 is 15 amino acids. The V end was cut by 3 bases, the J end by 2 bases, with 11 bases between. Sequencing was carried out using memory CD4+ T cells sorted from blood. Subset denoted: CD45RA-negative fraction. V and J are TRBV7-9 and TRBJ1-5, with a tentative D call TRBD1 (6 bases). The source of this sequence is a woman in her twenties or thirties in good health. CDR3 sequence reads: CASSLQGLGNQPQHF. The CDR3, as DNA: TGTGCCAGCAGCTTGCAGGGGCTAGGCAATCAGCCCCAGCATTTT.